The 26 T cell receptor beta chains presented below share a single source sample, sequenced in a study of blood T cells in healthy people across ages. Then a second PCR, running roughly 7 to 11 cycles, was carried out with a sample-barcoded 5' primer and a J-beta primer mix. TCRdb re-called the 5' RACE reads through MiXCR, storing one row per CDR3 protein. The sample contains fewer than 2 million distinct CDR3 sequences, approximately 40% of which appear only once. Sequences were obtained from blood. The receptors come from a human donor in good health.

The chain employs TRBV5-6 and TRBJ2-2; 7 bases match TRBD2. Germline V lookup: CDR1 SGHDT, CDR2 YYEEEE. CDR3 length equals 17 residues. The trim removed 4 bases at V and 2 bases at J, leaving 11 bases unmatched. The CDR3 DNA is TGTGCCAGCAGCCCCCCTAGCGGCGTTCGTAACACCGGGGAGCTGTTTTTT. Translated: CASSPPSGVRNTGELFF.

The V gene is TRBV29-1, the J gene TRBJ1-2; 8 nucleotides align to TRBD1. V lost 3 bases to trimming and J lost 4 bases; unmatched junction nucleotides: 10. This CDR3 spans 15 amino acids. Per germline, CDR1 SQVTM and CDR2 ANQGSEA. CDR3 bases: TGCAGCGTTGAGGATCAGGCAGGGGGCTCCTATGGCTACACCTTC. Amino acid sequence: CSVEDQAGGSYGYTF.

With regard to this clonotype: This may be a read error: a much more frequent sequence differs by one nucleotide. The rearrangement links TRBV29-1 to TRBJ2-7, with 10 positions matching TRBD2. Germline V gene sequence: CDR1 SQVTM, CDR2 ANQGSEA. The CDR3 spans 14 residues. Unmatched junction bases numbered 8, after V lost 8 bases and J lost 1 base. In DNA form, the CDR3 reads TGCAGCCGACAGCTAGCGGGGGTATCCTACGAGCAGTACTTC. Its protein product is CSRQLAGVSYEQYF.

In DNA, the CDR3 is TGTGCCAGCAGTGTACTACGGGCGATACAAATCAATGAGCAGTTCTTC. This sequence encodes CASSVLRAIQINEQFF. V gene TRBV2 combines with J gene TRBJ2-1, with D hard to call. With 4 bases removed from V and 6 bases from J, the gap between germline ends came to 19 bases. CDR1 is SNHLY and CDR2 is FYNNEI in the germline V gene. The CDR3 has 16 amino acids.

This sequence joins TRBV21-1 and TRBJ2-7; the listed D gene, TRBD1, was not tested against the DNA. TRBV21-1 is a listed pseudogene. This CDR3 contains 16 residues. The CDR3 nucleotides read TGTGCCAGCAGCAAAAAAAGAGGGACAGGGACCTACGAGCAGTACTTC. This encodes CASSKKRGTGTYEQYF.

This clonotype was counted at least ten times. The CDR3 DNA sequence: TGTGCCAGCAGATCCGACAGGGCGGGAGAGCAGTACTTC. Residues: CASRSDRAGEQYF. The V call is TRBV6-5, the J call TRBJ2-7; possibly TRBD1 for D (7 bases). Germline V lookup: CDR1 MNHEY, CDR2 SVGAGI. V lost 6 bases to trimming and J lost 7 bases, with 16 bases between them. The CDR3 covers 13 residues.

This clonotype was observed a handful of times. The gene calls are TRBV20-1 and TRBJ1-2; D perhaps matches TRBD1 (5 bases). Trimming pared 6 bases from V and 6 bases from J, leaving 11 bases between. CDR3 length equals 11 residues. Germline CDR1 reads DFQATT; CDR2 reads SNEGSKA (reference sequence). The DNA of the CDR3 is TGCAGTGCCAGCAGGGTCCATGGCTACACCTTC. Translation: CSASRVHGYTF.

The chain joins TRBV28 to TRBJ2-3, with 9 bases lining up with TRBD2. The germline V gene encodes CDR1 MDHEN and CDR2 SYDVKM. The V segment lost 3 bases and the J segment 1 base; nucleotides outside the gene matches: 8. The CDR3 contains 17 residues. The CDR3 reads CASSFWSASGGTDTQYF. CDR3 nucleotides: TGTGCCAGCAGTTTCTGGTCGGCTAGCGGGGGCACAGATACGCAGTATTTT.

The chain joins TRBV24-1 to TRBJ2-1; D remains ambiguous. Trimming took 1 base from V and 10 from J, leaving 7 bases between them. CDR3 length: 12 residues. CDR1 and CDR2 from the germline V gene are KGHDR and SFDVKD. CDR3 nucleotide sequence: TGTGCCACCAGTGATTTCCCAGAAGAGCAGTTCTTC. Its protein is CATSDFPEEQFF.

The genes are TRBV19 and TRBJ1-5, with no clear D. Germline CDR1 and CDR2: LNHDA and SQIVND (reference sequence). The V and J ends lost 4 bases and 2 bases respectively, with 12 bases between them. CDR3 length: 15 residues. CDR3 nucleotide sequence: TGTGCCAGTAGTACGGTTGCGGCGGGCAATCAGCCCCAGCATTTT. Its translation is CASSTVAAGNQPQHF. Supplemented by reference TRBV19 and TRBJ1-5, the full variable domain reads DGGITQSPKYLFRKEGQNVTLSCEQNLNHDAMYWYRQDPGQGLRLIYYSQIVNDFQKGDIAEGYSVSREKKESFPLTVTSAQKNPTAFYLCASSTVAAGNQPQHFGDGTRLSIL.

This clonotype was seen a few times. A much larger clone sits a single nucleotide away, making a read error possible. The rearrangement uses TRBV6-2 or TRBV6-3 and TRBJ2-3; TRBD1 matches 9 bases. The J segment lost 3 bases and the V segment lost 6 bases, leaving 7 bases of the junction unmatched. Germline values: CDR1 MNHEY, CDR2 SVGEGT. The CDR3 spans 15 residues. In nucleotides, the CDR3 is TGTGCCAGCAGCTCCGGGACAGGGTGGACAGATACGCAGTATTTT. It encodes CASSSGTGWTDTQYF.

This clonotype has a handful of counts. The chain recombines TRBV6-6 with TRBJ2-3, with 10 bases aligning to TRBD2. From germline, CDR1 is MNHNY and CDR2 SVGAGI (reference sequence). The V and J ends lost 7 bases and 1 base, in that order; junction bases with no gene match: 8. The CDR3 loop spans 16 amino acids. CDR3 residues: CASKHTGTSGTDTQYF. The CDR3 region has the DNA TGTGCCAGCAAACACACCGGGACTAGCGGCACAGATACGCAGTATTTT.

The rearrangement joins TRBV6-2 or TRBV6-3 to TRBJ2-7; possibly TRBD2 for D (5 bases). Trimming stripped 6 bases from V and 10 bases from J, with 19 bases between. CDR1 and CDR2 from the germline V gene are MNHEY and SVGEGT. This CDR3 spans 13 amino acids. The chain's CDR3 is CASSPDWAGDQYF. The CDR3 region has the DNA TGTGCCAGCAGCCCGGACTGGGCTGGGGATCAGTACTTC.

This clonotype was counted at least ten times. The DNA for the CDR3 is TGTGCCAGCAGCCAGGGCGGGAATTCACCCCTCCACTTT. Translated: CASSQGGNSPLHF. This chain joins TRBV3-1 and TRBJ1-6; D remains unclear. The CDR3 loop spans 13 amino acids. Trimming cost V 3 bases and J 7 bases, with 7 bases left between them. CDR1 LGHDT and CDR2 YNNKEL come from the germline V gene (reference sequence).

The sample holds many counts of this clonotype. The V and J genes are TRBV7-9 and TRBJ2-6; D remains unclear. The CDR3 has 14 amino acids. Germline-derived CDR1 and CDR2 are SEHNR and FQNEAQ (reference sequence). V was clipped by 5 bases and J by 6 bases, with 11 bases between them. The CDR3 coding sequence is TGTGCCAGCAGCCCAAATAGGTCGGCCAACGTCCTGACTTTC. Its protein is CASSPNRSANVLTF.

The chain combines TRBV12-3 or TRBV12-4 with TRBJ2-3; perhaps TRBD2 as D (5 bases). V lost 3 bases and J lost 8, with 9 bases in between. The CDR3 is 12 residues long. The DNA of the CDR3 is TGTGCCAGCAGTTTCCCCCGGGGTACGCAGTATTTT. Amino acid sequence: CASSFPRGTQYF.

This clonotype was seen a few times. The gene calls are TRBV10-3 and TRBJ2-7; D might be TRBD2 (5 bases). The CDR3 has 15 amino acids. Germline V gives CDR1 ENHRY, CDR2 SYGVKD. The germline V and J ends were trimmed by 2 bases and 0 bases, with 11 bases remaining between them. DNA of the CDR3: TGTGCCATCAGTGAGAGCCCGGGGTACTCCTACGAGCAGTACTTC. Amino acid sequence: CAISESPGYSYEQYF.

The J gene is TRBJ1-6, the V gene TRBV14, with no clear D. V was pared by 0 bases and J by 8 bases, with 14 bases between. CDR1 is SGHDN, CDR2 FVKESK, per germline. CDR3 length: 16 amino acids. The CDR3 here is CASSQDPGALDSPLHF. CDR3 in DNA: TGTGCCAGCAGCCAAGATCCAGGCGCGCTAGATTCACCCCTCCACTTT.

J is TRBJ1-1 and V is TRBV4-3; tentatively, D is TRBD1 (5 bases). Trimming pared 7 bases from V and 0 bases from J, leaving 15 bases between. The CDR3 length is 15 residues. Germline CDR1 reads LGHNA; CDR2 reads YSLEER. CDR3 nucleotides: TGCGCCAGCACTTGGACACGAGTATTGAACACTGAAGCTTTCTTT. Translated: CASTWTRVLNTEAFF.

The chain has TRBV5-1 and TRBJ2-1, with 11 nucleotides matching TRBD2. This CDR3 spans 16 amino acids. In germline, CDR1 is SGHRS, CDR2 YFSETQ. V was pared by 4 bases and J by 7 bases, with 10 bases of the junction left unmatched. The CDR3 bases are TGCGCCAGCAGCCCCTCTAGCGGGGGGCGATCTAATGAGCAGTTCTTC. It codes for CASSPSSGGRSNEQFF.

This clonotype was counted only a few times. The chain employs TRBV20-1 and TRBJ2-7; either TRBD1 or TRBD2 may supply D (5 bases each). The CDR3 runs to 14 residues. The germline V gene has CDR1 DFQATT and CDR2 SNEGSKA (reference sequence). Trimming removed 6 bases from V and 1 base from J, with 16 bases in between. The CDR3 reads CSAVSGTSSYEQYF. CDR3 DNA sequence: TGCAGTGCCGTCTCCGGGACCTCTTCCTACGAGCAGTACTTC.

This clonotype was counted at least ten times. This chain joins TRBV20-1 and TRBJ2-6; D is unresolved. Trimming took 5 bases from V and 9 from J, leaving 11 bases between them. Per germline, CDR1 DFQATT and CDR2 SNEGSKA (reference sequence). The CDR3 runs 12 residues. The CDR3 coding sequence is TGCAGTGCTGTCCATTCCTACAACGTCCTGACTTTC. This codes for CSAVHSYNVLTF.

V usage is TRBV11-1 and J usage is TRBJ2-1; TRBD1 might be the D (6 bases). The CDR3 is 13 amino acids. The germline V gene encodes CDR1 SGHAT and CDR2 FQDESV (reference sequence). Trimming removed 3 bases from V and 8 bases from J, with 11 bases in between. The DNA of the CDR3 is TGTGCCAGCAGCTTGGGACAAAGGGATGAGCAGTTCTTC. Its translation: CASSLGQRDEQFF. The full variable domain, rest sourced from reference TRBV11-1 and TRBJ2-1, is EAEVAQSPRYKITEKSQAVAFWCDPISGHATLYWYRQILGQGPELLVQFQDESVVDDSQLPKDRFSAERLKGVDSTLKIQPAELGDSAMYLCASSLGQRDEQFFGPGTRLTVL.

The chain couples TRBV7-8 to TRBJ2-1; perhaps TRBD2 as D (5 bases). V lost 1 base and J 4 bases, leaving 20 bases between the germline ends. The CDR3 is made up of 18 amino acids. Per the germline V gene, CDR1 is SGHVS and CDR2 is FQNEAQ. The CDR3 DNA follows: TGTGCCAGCAGCTTAGGAAGAACACTCCGAGCGGAGTACAATGAGCAGTTCTTC. Its protein is CASSLGRTLRAEYNEQFF.

The chain carries TRBV9 and TRBJ2-3; 8 nucleotides line up with TRBD2. The CDR3 length is 15 residues. Trimming cost V 4 bases and J 5 bases; bases outside gene matches: 9. Germline V gives CDR1 SGDLS, CDR2 YYNGEE. The CDR3 loop is CASSTLAGSVDTQYF. The CDR3 nucleotides are TGTGCCAGCAGCACCTTAGCGGGGTCGGTAGATACGCAGTATTTT. The entire variable domain, with the rest obtained from reference TRBV9 and TRBJ2-3, is as follows: DSGVTQTPKHLITATGQRVTLRCSPRSGDLSVYWYQQSLDQGLQFLIQYYNGEERAKGNILERFSAQQFPDLHSELNLSSLELGDSALYFCASSTLAGSVDTQYFGPGTRLTVL.

The sample holds many counts of this clonotype. The DNA of the CDR3 is TGTGCCAGCAGCGTTGGTGACGCTAAGGGCTACGAGCAGTACTTC. Amino acids: CASSVGDAKGYEQYF. The chain combines TRBV9 with TRBJ2-7; no clear D gene. The V gene lost 2 bases and the J gene lost 3 bases, with 15 bases spanning the gap. CDR1 SGDLS and CDR2 YYNGEE come from the germline V gene. The CDR3 runs to 15 residues.